The entry below describes one T cell receptor beta chain. V dropped 4 bases and J dropped 0 bases, with 16 bases sitting between them. This CDR3 is 17 amino acids long. Germline V gives CDR1 WNHNN, CDR2 SYGVQD (reference sequence). The data originate from a study of blood T cell repertoires in COVID-19. Study background: Italy, Spain and the United States were the sources of the convalescent and acute COVID-19 samples. T cells, B-cell-depleted T cells, or PBMCs supplied cDNA or gDNA.

Original data processing: Nucleated cell number was recorded as an estimate derived from reference gene primer amplification. TCRdb's table, derived via immunoSEQ multiplex PCR, lists solely in-frame clones and lacks some. D and trimming come from the DNA, and the V and J calls and clone size come from that table. Here the sample spans around 300,000 clones, 88% being singletons. Sequences were obtained from peripheral blood. The source is a man between 18 and 29 years old with active or convalescent COVID-19. The chain couples TRBV10-1 to TRBJ1-5, with a weak D call TRBD1 (6 bases). For the CDR3, the DNA is TGCGCCAGCAGTGGCGCAGGGGAAGCCCATAGCAATCAGCCCCAGCATTTT. As protein: CASSGAGEAHSNQPQHF.